This entry lists 21 T cell receptor beta chains sequenced from one sample in a study of immune reconstitution after stem cell transplant in scleroderma. TCRdb used MiXCR to reprocess the RT-PCR reads, holding one entry per CDR3 protein. The sample comprises about 2,300 distinct CDR3 sequences, 6.4% of which are singletons, and about 25% rests with the top ten. This material was obtained before or after autologous hematopoietic stem cell transplantation (not recorded which). These receptors were taken from a female donor with systemic sclerosis.

This clonotype was observed a single time. The rearrangement uses TRBV30 and TRBJ2-1; no firm D call. V lost 4 bases to trimming and J lost 1 base, with 11 bases between them. The CDR3 runs 14 residues. Looked up from germline, CDR1 is GTSNPN and CDR2 is SVGIG (reference sequence). The CDR3 loop reads CAWTREYSYNEQFF. DNA of the CDR3: TGTGCCTGGACTAGGGAATATTCCTACAATGAGCAGTTCTTC. Using reference TRBV30 and TRBJ2-1 for the parts outside the CDR3, the full variable domain is SQTIHQWPATLVQPVGSPLSLECTVEGTSNPNLYWYRQAAGRGLQLLFYSVGIGQISSEVPQNLSASRPQDRQFILSSKKLLLSDSGFYLCAWTREYSYNEQFFGPGTRLTVL.

By its share, this clonotype is medium-sized. This rearrangement joins TRBV6-5 to TRBJ2-4, with D uncertain. V was cut by 0 bases and J by 1 base, with 7 bases left in between. CDR3 length: 15 residues. Germline V gene sequence: CDR1 MNHEY, CDR2 SVGAGI. CDR3 amino acids: CASSYSTRAKNIQYF. The CDR3 DNA reads TGTGCCAGCAGTTACTCAACGCGGGCCAAAAACATTCAGTACTTC.

This clonotype has just a few counts. V usage is TRBV14 and J usage is TRBJ2-2; D remains ambiguous. Trimming shortened V by 4 bases and J by 3 bases, and 18 bases separated the two germline ends. Looked up from germline, CDR1 is SGHDN and CDR2 is FVKESK. The CDR3 has 17 amino acids. The CDR3 bases are TGTGCCAGCAGCCGAAGAGGATTCGCAGGAGACACCGGGGAGCTGTTTTTT. Its protein product is CASSRRGFAGDTGELFF.

The V call is TRBV7-2, the J call TRBJ2-3; a possible D gene is TRBD2 (5 bases). Germline CDR1 is SGHTA and CDR2 is FQGNSA. The ends were cut back, 3 bases at V and 14 bases at J, with 15 bases in the middle. The CDR3 extends over 12 amino acids. CDR3 sequence reads: CASSLRRGLPYF. CDR3 in DNA: TGTGCCAGCAGCTTGAGACGCGGGCTCCCGTATTTT.

This clonotype is labeled as medium-sized. The chain carries TRBV3-1 and TRBJ2-2; 15 nucleotides line up with TRBD2. From germline, CDR1 is LGHDT and CDR2 YNNKEL (reference sequence). This CDR3 contains 19 residues. After removal of 1 base from V and 0 bases from J, the junction contained 3 bases not matched to a gene. The CDR3 DNA reads TGTGCCAGCAGCCAAGCCGGACTAGCGGGGGGGCCGAACACCGGGGAGCTGTTTTTT. Translated, it gives CASSQAGLAGGPNTGELFF.

In this sample, this clonotype turned up a few times. The chain employs TRBV20-1 and TRBJ2-7, with 12 bases aligning to TRBD2. Losses at the gene ends were 4 bases for V and 6 bases for J; bases not matched to a gene: 7. The CDR3 length is 14 residues. Per the germline V gene, CDR1 is DFQATT and CDR2 is SNEGSKA (reference sequence). The CDR3 DNA sequence: TGCAGTGCTACCGGGACTAGCGGGCTGCTCGAGCAGTACTTC. The encoded protein is CSATGTSGLLEQYF.

This clonotype is medium-sized. The genes are TRBV20-1 and TRBJ1-5, with TRBD1 matching 7 bases. Germline CDR1 reads DFQATT; CDR2 reads SNEGSKA (reference sequence). The CDR3 spans 15 residues. Germline trimming cut 1 base from V and 7 bases from J; bases unmatched to any gene: 10. DNA for the CDR3: TGCAGTGCTAGAGCAAAACTACAGGGGAAACAGCCCCAGCATTTT. This encodes CSARAKLQGKQPQHF.

V usage is TRBV5-1 and J usage is TRBJ2-7; 10 bases match TRBD2. The CDR3 is 17 residues long. CDR1 and CDR2 (germline): SGHRS, YFSETQ. V lost 2 bases and J lost 5; bases outside the gene matches: 13. The DNA of the CDR3 is TGCGCCAGCAGCTTAGGAACTAGCGGGACGGGGCTCCACGAGCAGTACTTC. It yields the protein CASSLGTSGTGLHEQYF.

This clonotype was found a few times. A clone one base away is much larger, so this may be a read error. V and J are TRBV7-2 and TRBJ2-7; the D call may be TRBD1 or TRBD2 (5 bases each). The CDR3 has 16 amino acids. Germline CDR1 and CDR2: SGHTA and FQGNSA. The ends were cut back, 3 bases at V and 2 bases at J, with 17 bases in the middle. The CDR3 region has the DNA TGTGCCAGCAGCTTCCCGAGGGACCTCCTTACCTACGAGCAGTACTTC. Translation: CASSFPRDLLTYEQYF.

In this sample, this clonotype turned up a few times. A much larger clone lies one base from this, so it may be a read error. The chain is built from TRBV7-2 and TRBJ2-6; maybe TRBD1 (6 bases). The CDR3 loop spans 18 amino acids. The ends were cut back, 5 bases at V and 0 bases at J, with 17 bases in the middle. Looked up from germline, CDR1 is SGHTA and CDR2 is FQGNSA. CDR3 nucleotide sequence: TGTGCCAGCAGCCCCGGGGCAGGGGCCGACTCTGGGGCCAACGTCCTGACTTTC. It specifies CASSPGAGADSGANVLTF.

By share of the sample, this clonotype is medium-sized. V is TRBV19 and J is TRBJ2-1, with 10 bases identical to TRBD2. This CDR3 region has 15 residues. The V and J ends lost 6 bases and 7 bases, in that order; junction bases with no gene match: 9. Germline-derived CDR1 and CDR2 are LNHDA and SQIVND (reference sequence). CDR3 residues: CASRLAGVSANEQFF. The CDR3 nucleotides read TGTGCCAGTAGGCTAGCGGGAGTGTCGGCGAATGAGCAGTTCTTC.

This clonotype counts as medium-sized. V and J are TRBV6-1 and TRBJ2-1; 8 bases are shared with TRBD2. Germline assignment: CDR1 MNHNS and CDR2 SASEGT. The ends lost 2 bases at V and 15 bases at J; junction bases unmatched: 9. The CDR3 covers 13 residues. The CDR3 DNA reads TGTGCCAGCAGTGAAAAGGGCGGGACTAGACTGTTCTTC. This sequence encodes CASSEKGGTRLFF.

This clonotype is categorized as medium-sized. An end of the junction does not agree with germline; a read error may underlie this. The rearrangement uses TRBV6-2 or TRBV6-3 and TRBJ2-7; D call uncertain. The CDR3 has 11 residues. Germline CDR1 is MNHEY and CDR2 is SVGEGT. The CDR3 DNA reads TGTGCCAGCAGTGACTCCTACGAGCAGTACTTC. Its translation: CASSDSYEQYF.

This clonotype was seen more than once but under ten times. J is TRBJ1-1 and V is TRBV20-1, with TRBD1 matching 7 bases. This CDR3 spans 14 amino acids. Germline-derived CDR1 and CDR2 are DFQATT and SNEGSKA (reference sequence). Trimming removed 2 bases from V and 3 bases from J; junction bases left unmatched: 6. The CDR3 DNA follows: TGCAGTGCTAGACGGGGAGGACAGGACACTGAAGCTTTCTTT. Protein sequence: CSARRGGQDTEAFF.

By its share, this clonotype is medium-sized (0.01 to 0.1%). This chain links TRBV6-5 with TRBJ1-5; D is uncertain. Germline lookup yields CDR1 MNHEY and CDR2 SVGAGI. This CDR3 has 13 amino acids. Trimming took off 8 bases at V and 0 bases at J, with 8 bases between the two ends. For the CDR3, the DNA is TGTGCCAGCCGGGGAAATAGCAATCAGCCCCAGCATTTT. It is translated as CASRGNSNQPQHF.

By share, this clonotype ranks as medium-sized (0.01 to 0.1%). This chain connects TRBV5-1 to TRBJ2-1; 13 bases match TRBD2. V shed 3 bases and J 12 bases; nucleotides not matched to a gene: 9. Germline lookup yields CDR1 SGHRS and CDR2 YFSETQ. CDR3 length: 15 residues. The CDR3: CASSSGLAGEIPQFF. Written as DNA, the CDR3 is TGCGCCAGCAGCTCTGGACTAGCGGGGGAAATCCCGCAGTTCTTC.

This clonotype showed up just a few times. V is TRBV20-1 and J is TRBJ2-1; either TRBD1 or TRBD2 may fit D (5 bases each). CDR1 and CDR2 (germline): DFQATT, SNEGSKA (reference sequence). The length of the CDR3 is 13 residues. Between the trimmed V and J ends, which lost 4 bases and 8 bases, there was a span of 15 bases. This CDR3 reads CSAITPGTYEQFF. The CDR3 DNA follows: TGCAGTGCTATTACCCCAGGGACGTATGAGCAGTTCTTC.

By its share, this clonotype is medium-sized. This chain joins TRBV15 and TRBJ2-3; 9 bases are a match to TRBD1. Per the germline V gene, CDR1 is LNHNV and CDR2 is YYDKDF (reference sequence). The trim removed 5 bases at V and 5 bases at J, leaving 8 bases unmatched. The CDR3 length is 15 residues. CDR3 residues: CATSRPGQGRDTQYF. DNA of the CDR3: TGTGCCACCAGCCGACCGGGACAGGGTAGAGATACGCAGTATTTT. Complete variable domain (other parts from reference TRBV15 and TRBJ2-3): DAMVIQNPRYQVTQFGKPVTLSCSQTLNHNVMYWYQQKSSQAPKLLFHYYDKDFNNEADTPDNFQSRRPNTSFCFLDIRSPGLGDTAMYLCATSRPGQGRDTQYFGPGTRLTVL.

By sample share, this clonotype is medium-sized (0.01 to 0.1%). This chain uses TRBV7-9 with TRBJ1-6, with 7 bases matching TRBD1. V shed 6 bases, J shed 5 bases, and the junction held 4 bases outside the gene matches. The CDR3 spans 14 residues. The germline V gene has CDR1 SEHNR and CDR2 FQNEAQ (reference sequence). The CDR3 DNA reads as TGTGCCAGCAGACCCGGACAGGATAATTCACCCCTCCACTTT. Translated, it gives CASRPGQDNSPLHF.

This clonotype is medium-sized within its sample. The chain recombines TRBV4-3 with TRBJ2-7; 10 nucleotides align to TRBD2. The CDR3 is 14 residues long. V gave up 5 bases and J gave up 3 bases; unmatched junction bases: 4. Per the germline V gene, CDR1 is LGHNA and CDR2 is YSLEER. The CDR3 DNA reads as TGCGCCAGCAGCTCCGGGACTAGCGACTACGAGCAGTACTTC. Protein: CASSSGTSDYEQYF.

This clonotype is termed medium-sized. J is TRBJ2-1 and V is TRBV7-2; 7 nucleotides line up with TRBD2. The trim removed 5 bases at V and 2 bases at J, leaving 9 bases unmatched. This CDR3 is built from 16 residues. Germline CDR1 is SGHTA and CDR2 is FQGNSA. The CDR3 coding sequence is TGTGCCAGCAGCCCCGCTAGCGGAGCGACCTACAATGAGCAGTTCTTC. Translating gives CASSPASGATYNEQFF.